Each of the 32 T cell receptor beta chains below was sequenced from the same sample in a study of early T cells in non-severe SARS-CoV-2 infection. Via MiXCR, TCRdb re-called the 5' RACE reads, giving one row per CDR3 protein. The data hold some 46,000 distinct CDR3 sequences, with roughly 9.3% observed a single time. Sequencing input: whole blood. The receptors originated from an adult who was a healthcare worker with PCR-confirmed SARS-CoV-2 infection or an uninfected control (not recorded which).

The gene calls are TRBV6-6 and TRBJ2-2; 10 positions match TRBD2. This CDR3 has 16 residues. CDR1 is MNHNY, CDR2 SVGAGI, per germline (reference sequence). J was trimmed by 7 bases and V by 3 bases; bases with no gene match: 8. For the CDR3, the DNA is TGTGCCAGCAGTTATGCCCTAGCGGGAGATCACGGGGAGCTGTTTTTT. Translating gives CASSYALAGDHGELFF.

This clonotype was seen a handful of times. The chain links TRBV9 to TRBJ2-3; no firm D call. CDR1 and CDR2 from the germline V gene are SGDLS and YYNGEE. Trimming removed 1 base at V and 5 bases at J, with 5 bases between. This CDR3 is 12 amino acids long. CDR3 protein: CASSVYEDTQYF. The CDR3 bases are TGTGCCAGCAGCGTATATGAAGATACGCAGTATTTT.

This clonotype has a count of ten or more. The chain links TRBV20-1 to TRBJ2-3; 11 nucleotides align to TRBD2. This CDR3 is 16 amino acids long. V dropped 7 bases and J dropped 4; count of bases not matched to a gene: 13. The germline V gene has CDR1 DFQATT and CDR2 SNEGSKA (reference sequence). The CDR3 reads CSVTPVTSGISDTQYF. CDR3 bases: TGCAGTGTCACCCCTGTGACTAGCGGGATATCAGATACGCAGTATTTT.

This clonotype was seen ten or more times. This sequence joins TRBV2 and TRBJ2-1, with 11 bases that match TRBD1. The CDR3 sequence is 14 residues long. CDR1 is SNHLY, CDR2 FYNNEI, per germline. Germline trimming cut 6 bases from V and 7 bases from J; bases unmatched to any gene: 5. The CDR3 region has the DNA TGTGCCAGCAGGGACAGGGGGCAGTTTAATGAGCAGTTCTTC. Residues: CASRDRGQFNEQFF.

The table lists this clonotype with a few counts. This rearrangement joins TRBV10-3 to TRBJ2-5; 10 nucleotides match TRBD2. Germline V lookup: CDR1 ENHRY, CDR2 SYGVKD. The CDR3 is 17 amino acids. V trimming: 5 bases; J trimming: 2 bases; junction bases outside the gene matches: 11. The CDR3 region is CAISKKGIAGGQETQYF. CDR3 sequence (DNA): TGTGCCATCAGTAAGAAGGGTATAGCGGGAGGACAAGAGACCCAGTACTTC.

A few counts support this clonotype. The chain combines TRBV6-1 with TRBJ1-1, with 7 positions matching TRBD1. This CDR3 has 16 residues. With 6 bases clipped from V and 0 bases from J, the junction kept 10 bases outside the gene matches. Germline assignment: CDR1 MNHNS and CDR2 SASEGT. The CDR3 DNA follows: TGTGCCAGCAGCATAAGACAGGGACCTATGAACACTGAAGCTTTCTTT. It specifies CASSIRQGPMNTEAFF.

This clonotype showed up many times. The rearrangement joins TRBV28 to TRBJ2-5; D is undetermined. Germline CDR1 and CDR2: MDHEN and SYDVKM. The CDR3 length is 12 residues. V was cut by 8 bases and J by 4 bases, with 11 bases left in between. The CDR3 region has the DNA TGTGCCAGCGGGGTTTGGGGAGAGACCCAGTACTTC. It specifies CASGVWGETQYF.

This clonotype was observed a handful of times. This sequence joins TRBV20-1 and TRBJ2-1; 10 nucleotides agree with TRBD2. Germline CDR1 is DFQATT and CDR2 is SNEGSKA (reference sequence). V shed 5 bases and J 4 bases; nucleotides not matched to a gene: 8. The CDR3 has 15 residues. The CDR3 nucleotides read TGCAGTGCTCCCAGGACTAGCGGAATTTACAATGAGCAGTTCTTC. Its translation: CSAPRTSGIYNEQFF.

This clonotype was recorded at least ten times. The gene calls are TRBV12-3 or TRBV12-4 and TRBJ2-5; TRBD1 aligns across 8 bases. The CDR3 totals 15 residues. V lost 5 bases to trimming and J lost 1 base; unmatched junction nucleotides: 6. The CDR3 here is CASSPADRGQETQYF. The CDR3 DNA is TGTGCCAGCAGTCCCGCCGACAGGGGCCAAGAGACCCAGTACTTC.

In this sample, this clonotype turned up many times. The chain recombines TRBV6-6 with TRBJ1-5, with D perhaps TRBD1 (6 bases). Per the germline V gene, CDR1 is MNHNY and CDR2 is SVGAGI (reference sequence). The length of the CDR3 is 15 residues. Trimming left V 7 bases short and J 3 bases short, with 16 bases between. CDR3 residues: CASTKGQRDNQPQHF. As DNA, the CDR3 is TGTGCCAGCACCAAAGGACAGCGGGACAATCAGCCCCAGCATTTT.

In its sample, this clonotype was seen a few times. The chain employs TRBV27 and TRBJ1-4; D is uncertain. The length of the CDR3 is 13 residues. Germline V lookup: CDR1 MNHEY, CDR2 SMNVEV (reference sequence). V was pared by 8 bases and J by 4 bases, with 11 bases between. CDR3 sequence (DNA): TGTGCCAGCTCTCGACACAGTAATGAAAAACTGTTTTTT. Translating it yields CASSRHSNEKLFF.

This clonotype was seen more than once but under ten times. The J gene is TRBJ1-1, the V gene TRBV12-3 or TRBV12-4; weak D call: TRBD1 (6 bases). The length of the CDR3 is 12 residues. V lost 6 bases, J lost 6 bases, and 11 bases lay in between. CDR3 region: CASSTRGAEAFF. DNA of the CDR3: TGTGCCAGCAGCACCAGGGGCGCTGAAGCTTTCTTT.

This clonotype was counted between two and nine times. The genes are TRBV16 and TRBJ2-1; tentatively, D is TRBD2 (6 bases). Deletions cut 0 bases from V and 6 bases from J, with 12 bases between. The CDR3 is 15 residues long. CDR1 and CDR2 from the germline V gene are KGHSY and FQNENV. CDR3 in amino acids: CASSQSRQGGNEQFF. CDR3 sequence (DNA): TGTGCCAGCAGCCAATCCAGGCAGGGAGGCAATGAGCAGTTCTTC.

This clonotype was seen a handful of times. The chain joins TRBV15 to TRBJ2-2; 8 nucleotides match TRBD2. Losses at the gene ends were 8 bases for V and 6 bases for J; bases not matched to a gene: 5. This CDR3 comprises 13 residues. Germline loops: CDR1 LNHNV, CDR2 YYDKDF (reference sequence). In nucleotides, the CDR3 is TGTGCCACCTCAGCGGGAGTGGCCGGGGAGCTGTTTTTT. It codes for CATSAGVAGELFF.

This clonotype was seen ten or more times. This rearrangement joins TRBV7-9 to TRBJ2-1, with 12 bases lining up with TRBD2. The CDR3 runs 15 residues. Trimming took 4 bases from V and 3 from J; bases not matched to a gene: 1. Germline CDR1 and CDR2: SEHNR and FQNEAQ (reference sequence). Written as DNA, the CDR3 is TGTGCCAGCAGCTCGGGACTAGCGGGCTACAATGAGCAGTTCTTC. Encoded protein: CASSSGLAGYNEQFF.

In its sample, this clonotype was seen many times. The rearrangement joins TRBV6-2 or TRBV6-3 to TRBJ2-1; D is unresolved. The ends were cut back, 8 bases at V and 9 bases at J, with 11 bases in the middle. The CDR3 length is 11 residues. The germline V gene encodes CDR1 MNHEY and CDR2 SVGEGT. The DNA for the CDR3 is TGTGCCAGCGGGATGGGTAGTGAGCAGTTCTTC. Translated, it gives CASGMGSEQFF.

This clonotype was counted only a few times. J is TRBJ2-7 and V is TRBV25-1; D ambiguous. Germline V gives CDR1 MGHDK, CDR2 SYGVNS. CDR3 size: 12 residues. With 1 base removed from V and 10 bases from J, the gap between germline ends came to 11 bases. CDR3 amino acids: CASSELGSLQYF. CDR3 coding DNA: TGTGCCAGCAGTGAATTAGGCAGCCTCCAGTACTTC.

Ten or more counts support this clonotype. The V and J genes are TRBV5-1 and TRBJ2-3, with 7 bases aligning to TRBD1. The CDR3 is 15 amino acids. V was clipped by 5 bases and J by 2 bases; unmatched bases: 8. Germline CDR1 reads SGHRS; CDR2 reads YFSETQ. CDR3: CASSTEGTVTDTQYF. CDR3 DNA sequence: TGCGCCAGCAGTACCGAGGGGACAGTCACAGATACGCAGTATTTT.

This clonotype was counted at least ten times. J is TRBJ1-1 and V is TRBV24-1; unclear D gene. V was shortened by 3 bases and J by 5 bases, with 15 bases between the two germline ends. The CDR3 has 15 amino acids. Germline V gene data show CDR1 as KGHDR and CDR2 as SFDVKD. In DNA, the CDR3 is TGTGCCACCAGTGATCAGGACGGGAAACGGACTGAAGCTTTCTTT. Translated: CATSDQDGKRTEAFF.

This clonotype came up many times. The rearrangement joins TRBV3-1 to TRBJ1-1, with a possible D match to TRBD1 (5 bases). Trimming removed 3 bases at V and 11 bases at J, with 16 bases between. CDR3 size: 13 residues. Germline values: CDR1 LGHDT, CDR2 YNNKEL (reference sequence). CDR3 DNA sequence: TGTGCCAGCAGCCAGTCTTTAGGGACGAGGGCTTTCTTT. Protein product: CASSQSLGTRAFF.

This clonotype was counted at least ten times. The CDR3 sequence: CASSLDDLGGIQFF. The DNA for the CDR3 is TGCGCCAGCAGCTTGGACGATCTGGGCGGGATACAGTTCTTC. The rearrangement uses TRBV5-1 and TRBJ2-1, with D maybe TRBD2 (6 bases). The germline gives CDR1 SGHRS, CDR2 YFSETQ. Trimming pared 0 bases from V and 13 bases from J, leaving 17 bases between. The CDR3 consists of 14 residues.

In its sample, this clonotype was seen a few times. The chain joins TRBV28 to TRBJ2-5, with 10 nucleotides matching TRBD2. Germline V gene sequence: CDR1 MDHEN, CDR2 SYDVKM. J gave up 1 base and V 4 bases, and 3 bases lay outside the gene matches. The CDR3 totals 15 residues. CDR3 loop: CASSSQREGQETQYF. CDR3 coding DNA: TGTGCCAGCAGTTCCCAGCGGGAGGGCCAAGAGACCCAGTACTTC.

This clonotype appeared many times. This chain links TRBV11-2 with TRBJ1-1; the D is unclear. Trimming removed 1 base at V and 2 bases at J, with 8 bases between. The CDR3 loop spans 14 amino acids. CDR1 is SGHAT and CDR2 is FQNNGV in the germline V gene. The CDR3 nucleotides are TGTGCCAGCAGCTTAGGGGCGATCAACACTGAAGCTTTCTTT. Amino acid sequence: CASSLGAINTEAFF. Full variable domain (rest looked up from reference TRBV11-2 and TRBJ1-1): EAGVAQSPRYKIIEKRQSVAFWCNPISGHATLYWYQQILGQGPKLLIQFQNNGVVDDSQLPKDRFSAERLKGVDSTLKIQPAKLEDSAVYLCASSLGAINTEAFFGQGTRLTVV.

There are many counts of this clonotype. The chain uses TRBV20-1 and TRBJ2-1; tentative D call: TRBD1 (7 bases). CDR3 length: 13 amino acids. V was cut by 5 bases and J by 5 bases, with 13 bases left in between. CDR1 is DFQATT, CDR2 SNEGSKA, per germline (reference sequence). CDR3 nucleotides: TGCAGTGCTTGGCGGGACAGTAACAATGAGCAGTTCTTC. Its protein product is CSAWRDSNNEQFF.

In its sample, this clonotype was seen a few times. The chain employs TRBV20-1 and TRBJ2-1; 9 nucleotides align to TRBD2. The V gene end was trimmed by 6 bases and the J gene end by 4 bases; junction bases not matched to a gene: 16. Looked up from germline, CDR1 is DFQATT and CDR2 is SNEGSKA (reference sequence). There are 17 residues in the CDR3. The CDR3 nucleotides are TGCAGTGCGCCGCCGGGACTAGCCCCCTCCCTTTACAATGAGCAGTTCTTC. Its protein is CSAPPGLAPSLYNEQFF.

In its sample, this clonotype was seen many times. V is TRBV6-2 or TRBV6-3 and J is TRBJ1-5, with TRBD1 as a possible D gene (6 bases). The germline V and J ends were trimmed by 7 bases and 1 base, with 8 bases remaining between them. CDR1 and CDR2 from the germline V gene are MNHEY and SVGEGT. CDR3 size: 13 residues. The CDR3 spells CASTGTSNQPQHF. CDR3 in DNA: TGTGCCAGCACTGGGACAAGCAATCAGCCCCAGCATTTT.

This clonotype was observed at least ten times. V usage is TRBV2 and J usage is TRBJ2-5; 9 bases agree with TRBD2. The ends lost 3 bases at V and 7 bases at J; junction bases unmatched: 9. CDR3 length equals 15 residues. Per germline, CDR1 SNHLY and CDR2 FYNNEI. CDR3 loop: CASSEASGAYWTQYF. The CDR3 bases are TGTGCCAGCAGTGAGGCTAGCGGGGCTTACTGGACCCAGTACTTC.

In its sample, this clonotype was seen a few times. This chain links TRBV28 with TRBJ2-7; D gene unclear. The V and J ends lost 5 bases and 6 bases respectively, with 8 bases between them. CDR1 is MDHEN, CDR2 SYDVKM, per germline. This CDR3 is built from 11 residues. The CDR3 coding sequence is TGTGCCAGCAGTATCCAGGCCGAGCAGTACTTC. It is translated as CASSIQAEQYF.

This clonotype was recorded many times. The chain recombines TRBV20-1 with TRBJ2-5; 8 bases match TRBD2. The CDR3 has 15 amino acids. V lost 6 bases to trimming and J lost 4 bases; unmatched junction nucleotides: 13. Germline CDR1 reads DFQATT; CDR2 reads SNEGSKA (reference sequence). The CDR3 nucleotides are TGCAGTGCCCGGGACGGACTAGCTGCGTCAGAGACCCAGTACTTC. It is translated as CSARDGLAASETQYF.

The chain is built from TRBV4-1 and TRBJ2-5; D perhaps matches TRBD2 (5 bases). The CDR3 is 15 amino acids. V lost 1 base and J lost 5, with 14 bases in between. From germline, CDR1 is MGHRA and CDR2 YSYEKL. CDR3 amino acids: CASSQVSLAKETQYF. CDR3 bases: TGCGCCAGCAGCCAAGTTTCGCTAGCTAAGGAGACCCAGTACTTC.

This rearrangement joins TRBV6-6 to TRBJ2-7; possibly TRBD1 for D (5 bases). This CDR3 region has 16 residues. The V gene's germline CDR1 is MNHNY and CDR2 SVGAGI (reference sequence). V lost 0 bases and J 0 bases, leaving 12 bases between the germline ends. Here the CDR3 DNA reads TGTGCCAGCAGTTACTCCTCCCTCAGGGTCTCCTACGAGCAGTACTTC. It is translated as CASSYSSLRVSYEQYF.

This clonotype was recorded at least ten times. The chain joins TRBV6-1 to TRBJ2-7; no clear D. CDR1 is MNHNS, CDR2 SASEGT, per germline. Trimming stripped 3 bases from V and 3 bases from J, with 3 bases between. The CDR3 runs 11 residues. The CDR3 reads CASSDNYEQYF. Written as DNA, the CDR3 is TGTGCCAGCAGTGACAACTACGAGCAGTACTTC.